This T cell receptor beta chain was obtained from a study of CD8 T cells in Susac syndrome. Random hexamers were used to reverse transcribe an amount of roughly 0.5 to 1 ug RNA. A multiplex approach, immunoSEQ multiplex PCR, amplified TCR beta CDR3 across 54 Vbeta and 13 Jbeta. MiXCR was run by TCRdb on the immunoSEQ multiplex PCR reads, yielding one entry per CDR3 protein. The sample records 330,000 or so distinct CDR3 sequences, approximately 85% being singletons. Study results and limitations: The study's TCR sequencing and HLA analysis drew on a certain number of individuals. That number was acknowledged as relatively small.

The CDR3 is 13 residues long. V was clipped by 1 base and J by 7 bases, with 8 bases between them. Germline assignment: CDR1 SEHNR and CDR2 FQNEAQ (reference sequence). Comments on this clonotype: Its target is not known.

Stable or active relapsing-remitting multiple sclerosis, untreated and meeting revised McDonald criteria, defined the controls. The CD8+ and CD4+ T cells were negatively isolated, with the TEMRA cells enriched by FACS. The chain recombines TRBV7-9 with TRBJ2-1; D gene unclear. The sequenced material came from CD8+ T cells from PBMCs. The sequence derives from a human donor with multiple sclerosis. CDR3 amino acids: CASSLVGWNEQFF. The DNA for the CDR3 is TGTGCCAGCAGCTTAGTAGGATGGAATGAGCAGTTCTTC.